The source of this TCR beta chain is a study of high-grade serous ovarian cancer treatment subgroups. Across the study: Samples averaged around 14,000 reads and roughly 7,700 unique TCR beta rearrangements.

The table came from immunoSEQ multiplex PCR; TCRdb's copy has only in-frame clones and leaves some out. The table has 15,000 to 20,000 clones, 73% seen once. Germline CDR1 and CDR2: MNHNS and SASEGT. The V end lost 4 bases, the J end lost 3 bases, and 9 bases lay between the germline ends. This CDR3 is built from 13 residues. The tumor samples were collected prior to definitive surgery or chemotherapy. The chain joins TRBV6-1 to TRBJ1-1; no clear D. The source material was tumor tissue. The source of this sequence is a human donor with high-grade serous ovarian cancer. The CDR3 is CASSGPRDTEAFF. The CDR3 DNA follows: TGTGCCAGCAGTGGCCCACGGGACACTGAAGCTTTCTTT.